The 26 T cell receptor beta chains reported below all come from one sample, sequenced in a study of cytomegalovirus exposure and HLA in healthy donors. Both 60 Vbeta primers and 13 Jbeta primers went into the PCR. Produced via immunoSEQ multiplex PCR; TCRdb's table is partial and in-frame only. This sample contains 120,000 to 150,000 clones. The material sequenced was PBMCs. These receptors were obtained from a woman under 30 in good health and CMV-seronegative.

The rearrangement uses TRBV6-5 and TRBJ2-1, with 13 bases that match TRBD2. This CDR3 contains 14 residues. Looked up from germline, CDR1 is MNHEY and CDR2 is SVGAGI. V dropped 4 bases and J dropped 8; count of bases not matched to a gene: 2. The chain's CDR3 is CASSWTSGRDEQFF. The CDR3 bases are TGTGCCAGCAGTTGGACTAGCGGGAGAGATGAGCAGTTCTTC.

V and J are TRBV11-2 and TRBJ2-7; 7 bases agree with TRBD1. Germline V lookup: CDR1 SGHAT, CDR2 FQNNGV. This CDR3 region has 12 residues. V lost 3 bases and J lost 12; bases outside the gene matches: 8. The CDR3 bases are TGTGCCAGCAGCTTGGCGACAGGGCCTGGGTACGTC. Translation gives CASSLATGPGYV.

V gene TRBV2 combines with J gene TRBJ2-6; tentative D call: TRBD1 (6 bases). Germline-derived CDR1 and CDR2 are SNHLY and FYNNEI. The CDR3 totals 17 residues. Trimming cost V 0 bases and J 3 bases, with 12 bases left between them. CDR3 coding DNA: TGTGCCAGCAGTGAAGCGAGTGGGGGCCGTGGGGCCAACGTCCTGACTTTC. This encodes CASSEASGGRGANVLTF.

The chain uses TRBV18 and TRBJ2-5; D gene uncertain. The tail of the sequence fits TRBJ2-7 better, so the J call may be wrong. The V gene's germline CDR1 is KGHSH and CDR2 LQKENI. CDR3 length equals 13 residues. The CDR3 protein is CASSPAASYEQYF. In DNA, the CDR3 is TGTGCCAGCTCACCGGCAGCTAGCTACGAGCAGTACTTC.

The chain links TRBV28 to TRBJ1-5, with 7 nucleotides matching TRBD1. The CDR3 has 14 amino acids. From germline, CDR1 is MDHEN and CDR2 SYDVKM. The junction had 6 bases not matched to a gene; V was cut back by 6 bases and J by 4 bases. The CDR3 sequence: CASRTSGGNQPQHF. CDR3 DNA sequence: TGTGCCAGCAGAACATCAGGGGGGAATCAGCCCCAGCATTTT.

In the case of this clone: Other DNA sequences from this sample encode an identical CDR3 as well. The V gene is TRBV5-1, the J gene TRBJ1-3; D remains unclear. V lost 4 bases and J lost 0, with 5 bases in between. The CDR3 runs 13 residues. Germline V gene sequence: CDR1 SGHRS, CDR2 YFSETQ. DNA of the CDR3: TGCGCCAGCAGCGAGGGCTCTGGAAACACCATATATTTT. As protein: CASSEGSGNTIYF.

V usage is TRBV30 and J usage is TRBJ1-6, with TRBD1 as a possible D gene (5 bases). The germline V and J ends were trimmed by 5 bases and 10 bases, with 15 bases remaining between them. CDR3 length: 13 residues. Germline values: CDR1 GTSNPN, CDR2 SVGIG (reference sequence). In DNA form, the CDR3 reads TGTGCCTGGGACGCGGGGGTCGAATCACCCCTCCACTTT. This codes for CAWDAGVESPLHF.

This chain connects TRBV6-1 to TRBJ2-7; perhaps TRBD2 as D (6 bases). The V end lost 7 bases, the J end lost 3 bases, and 13 bases lay between the germline ends. There are 13 residues in the CDR3. CDR1 is MNHNS and CDR2 is SASEGT in the germline V gene. For the CDR3, the DNA is TGTGCCAGCATGGCGGGGTCGGGCTACGAGCAGTACTTC. It yields the protein CASMAGSGYEQYF.

The CDR3 loop reads CASGSGFGGYTF. The CDR3, as DNA: TGTGCCAGCGGATCAGGTTTCGGTGGCTACACCTTC. This chain uses TRBV11-1 with TRBJ1-2, with no clear D. V was pared by 8 bases and J by 7 bases, with 14 bases between. The CDR3 contains 12 residues. Germline V gene sequence: CDR1 SGHAT, CDR2 FQDESV (reference sequence). The variable domain in full, completed from reference TRBV11-1 and TRBJ1-2, reads EAEVAQSPRYKITEKSQAVAFWCDPISGHATLYWYRQILGQGPELLVQFQDESVVDDSQLPKDRFSAERLKGVDSTLKIQPAELGDSAMYLCASGSGFGGYTFGSGTRLTVV.

The chain couples TRBV5-1 to TRBJ2-2, with D perhaps matching TRBD2 (6 bases). Between the trimmed V and J ends, which lost 2 bases and 6 bases, there was a span of 8 bases. The germline V gene has CDR1 SGHRS and CDR2 YFSETQ. The CDR3 has 13 residues. The CDR3 spells CASSLLASGELFF. CDR3 nucleotides: TGCGCCAGCAGCTTACTAGCTTCCGGGGAGCTGTTTTTT.

CDR3: CAISDSRDTSHGYTF. The DNA for the CDR3 is TGTGCCATCAGTGATTCCCGTGATACTAGTCATGGCTACACCTTC. The J gene is TRBJ1-2, the V gene TRBV10-3; D gene unclear. Germline V gene data show CDR1 as ENHRY and CDR2 as SYGVKD. The CDR3 length is 15 residues. V was trimmed by 3 bases and J by 6 bases, leaving 17 bases between them.

The rearrangement links TRBV6-1 to TRBJ2-3; possibly TRBD1 for D (5 bases). Germline CDR1 and CDR2: MNHNS and SASEGT. This CDR3 has 14 residues. Trimming cost V 4 bases and J 2 bases, with 10 bases left between them. CDR3 in amino acids: CASSGVGHTDTQYF. The CDR3 DNA follows: TGTGCCAGCAGTGGAGTGGGGCACACAGATACGCAGTATTTT.

In nucleotides, the CDR3 is TGTGCCAGTAGTATAGTCAGGGATGAGCAGTTCTTC. Encoded protein: CASSIVRDEQFF. V and J are TRBV19 and TRBJ2-1; weak D call: TRBD1 (5 bases). The V gene's germline CDR1 is LNHDA and CDR2 SQIVND (reference sequence). CDR3 length equals 12 residues. Trimming left V 1 base short and J 8 bases short, with 6 bases between. Together with reference TRBV19 and TRBJ2-1, the CDR3 gives the full variable domain: DGGITQSPKYLFRKEGQNVTLSCEQNLNHDAMYWYRQDPGQGLRLIYYSQIVNDFQKGDIAEGYSVSREKKESFPLTVTSAQKNPTAFYLCASSIVRDEQFFGPGTRLTVL.

As regards this clone: An end of the junction differs from the germline gene, which may be a read error. The chain uses TRBV30 and TRBJ2-3, with 9 nucleotides matching TRBD2. The CDR3 is 15 residues long. Per germline, CDR1 GTSNPN and CDR2 SVGIG (reference sequence). As DNA, the CDR3 is TGTGCCTGGGATGGGGTGGGGACTAGCAGAGATACGCAGTATTTT. Translation gives CAWDGVGTSRDTQYF.

V gene TRBV9 combines with J gene TRBJ2-7, with D possibly being TRBD2 (5 bases). CDR3 length: 13 amino acids. Germline-derived CDR1 and CDR2 are SGDLS and YYNGEE. Trimming stripped 8 bases from V and 6 bases from J, with 18 bases between. The CDR3 sequence is CASSLRGQSEQYF. As DNA, the CDR3 is TGTGCCAGTTCGCTTCGGGGTCAGTCCGAGCAGTACTTC. Full variable domain (missing parts from reference TRBV9 and TRBJ2-7): DSGVTQTPKHLITATGQRVTLRCSPRSGDLSVYWYQQSLDQGLQFLIQYYNGEERAKGNILERFSAQQFPDLHSELNLSSLELGDSALYFCASSLRGQSEQYFGPGTRLTVT.

With respect to this clone: The same CDR3 arises from other DNA sequences in this sample as well. V and J are TRBV27 and TRBJ2-7, with D tentatively TRBD1 (5 bases). From germline, CDR1 is MNHEY and CDR2 SMNVEV (reference sequence). V lost 3 bases and J lost 6, with 9 bases in between. The CDR3 runs to 12 residues. The CDR3 protein is CASSLGPGEQYV. CDR3 nucleotide sequence: TGTGCCAGCAGTTTGGGGCCCGGCGAGCAGTACGTC.

The chain is built from TRBV5-4 and TRBJ2-3; 8 positions match TRBD2. CDR3 length: 16 amino acids. V trimming: 1 base; J trimming: 2 bases; junction bases outside the gene matches: 6. The V gene's germline CDR1 is SGHNT and CDR2 YYREEE (reference sequence). As DNA, the CDR3 is TGTGCCAGCAGCTTGTTTCGGGAGGGAGCCACAGATACGCAGTATTTT. The encoded protein is CASSLFREGATDTQYF.

The chain joins TRBV7-2 to TRBJ1-1; TRBD1 aligns across 8 bases. The CDR3 runs 17 residues. Germline V gives CDR1 SGHTA, CDR2 FQGNSA. Trimming at V came to 5 bases and at J to 1 base, leaving 12 bases not matched to a gene. CDR3 loop: CASSLGQGIRRNTEAFF. The CDR3 coding sequence is TGTGCCAGCAGCCTAGGACAGGGAATTCGACGGAACACTGAAGCTTTCTTT.

J is TRBJ1-3 and V is TRBV5-5; TRBD1 agrees at 7 bases. Germline V CDR1 and CDR2: SGHKS, YYEKEE (reference sequence). V shed 2 bases, J shed 4 bases, and the junction held 12 bases outside the gene matches. The CDR3 is 17 amino acids. The CDR3 loop reads CASSLDLATGRGNTIYF. Written as DNA, the CDR3 is TGTGCCAGCAGCTTAGACCTTGCGACAGGGAGGGGAAACACCATATATTTT. Variable domain in full (rest from reference TRBV5-5 and TRBJ1-3): DAGVTQSPTHLIKTRGQQVTLRCSPISGHKSVSWYQQVLGQGPQFIFQYYEKEERGRGNFPDRFSARQFPNYSSELNVNALLLGDSALYLCASSLDLATGRGNTIYFGEGSWLTVV.

The chain combines TRBV29-1 with TRBJ2-5; 7 nucleotides align to TRBD1. CDR1 is SQVTM, CDR2 ANQGSEA, per germline. The CDR3 spans 14 residues. Trimming removed 2 bases from V and 5 bases from J; junction bases left unmatched: 8. The CDR3: CSVENIQGQETQYF. The CDR3 DNA is TGCAGCGTTGAAAATATACAGGGACAGGAGACCCAGTACTTC.

This chain uses TRBV9 with TRBJ2-7; maybe TRBD1 (6 bases). V shed 3 bases and J shed 3 bases, with 16 bases lying between them. The CDR3 covers 15 residues. Germline CDR1 and CDR2: SGDLS and YYNGEE. The CDR3 sequence: CASSGAFGQHYEQYF. CDR3 nucleotide sequence: TGTGCCAGCAGCGGCGCTTTTGGACAGCACTACGAGCAGTACTTC.

The genes are TRBV6-1 and TRBJ1-1; 7 bases are shared with TRBD1. This CDR3 is built from 13 residues. After removal of 4 bases from V and 6 bases from J, the junction contained 5 bases not matched to a gene. Germline V gives CDR1 MNHNS, CDR2 SASEGT. The CDR3 protein is CASSGKQGSEAFF. The CDR3, as DNA: TGTGCCAGCAGTGGGAAACAGGGGTCTGAAGCTTTCTTT.

The gene calls are TRBV5-5 and TRBJ2-7; 9 bases align to TRBD2. The V and J ends lost 4 bases and 4 bases, in that order; junction bases with no gene match: 3. CDR3 size: 13 residues. Germline V gives CDR1 SGHKS, CDR2 YYEKEE (reference sequence). CDR3 DNA sequence: TGTGCCAGCAGCCCGACTAGCGGTTACGAGCAGTACTTC. Its protein product is CASSPTSGYEQYF.

The genes are TRBV5-4 and TRBJ2-5; perhaps TRBD2 as D (5 bases). The CDR3 spans 15 residues. Germline CDR1 is SGHNT and CDR2 is YYREEE (reference sequence). V lost 3 bases to trimming and J lost 3 bases, with 15 bases between them. CDR3 protein: CASSSRTGFEETQYF. The CDR3 coding sequence is TGTGCCAGCAGCTCCCGTACGGGATTTGAAGAGACCCAGTACTTC. Using reference TRBV5-4 and TRBJ2-5 for the parts outside the CDR3, the full variable domain is ETGVTQSPTHLIKTRGQQVTLRCSSQSGHNTVSWYQQALGQGPQFIFQYYREEENGRGNFPPRFSGLQFPNYSSELNVNALELDDSALYLCASSSRTGFEETQYFGPGTRLLVL.

The CDR3 region is CASSLGTGLENGYTF. DNA of the CDR3: TGTGCCAGCAGCTTAGGGACAGGTTTAGAGAATGGCTACACCTTC. The chain links TRBV7-2 to TRBJ1-2; 7 positions match TRBD1. Germline CDR1 and CDR2: SGHTA and FQGNSA. This CDR3 is built from 15 residues. V shed 1 base, J shed 6 bases, and the junction held 8 bases outside the gene matches.

This sequence joins TRBV19 and TRBJ2-2; TRBD1 matches 8 bases. Germline V lookup: CDR1 LNHDA, CDR2 SQIVND (reference sequence). The CDR3 is made up of 17 amino acids. V trimming: 5 bases; J trimming: 1 base; junction bases outside the gene matches: 9. CDR3 sequence: CASSLGTGDLNTGELFF. In DNA form, the CDR3 reads TGTGCCAGTAGTCTCGGGACAGGAGACCTGAACACCGGGGAGCTGTTTTTT.